The subject of this entry is one TCR beta chain. Per the germline V gene, CDR1 is SGHRS and CDR2 is YFSETQ. The CDR3 runs 16 residues. V trimming: 0 bases; J trimming: 4 bases; junction bases outside the gene matches: 9. This entry is derived from a study of blood T cell repertoires in COVID-19. Across the whole study: Specimens from acute and convalescent COVID-19 originated in the United States, Italy and Spain. Nucleic acid was either cDNA or gDNA, and it came from T cells, B-cell-depleted T cells, or PBMCs.

Clones were sequenced by immunoSEQ multiplex PCR, and TCRdb holds only the in-frame ones, with some missing. The table lists about 150,000 clones, 65% to 90% of them singletons, with 12% in the top ten. Sequenced sample: peripheral blood. This TCR came from a woman between 55 and 75 years old with COVID-19, enrolled during active disease. The V call is TRBV5-1, the J call TRBJ1-1; TRBD1 agrees at 7 bases. The CDR3 region has the DNA TGCGCCAGCAGCTTGGACGTAAGGACAGGAGCCACTGAAGCTTTCTTT. Protein product: CASSLDVRTGATEAFF.